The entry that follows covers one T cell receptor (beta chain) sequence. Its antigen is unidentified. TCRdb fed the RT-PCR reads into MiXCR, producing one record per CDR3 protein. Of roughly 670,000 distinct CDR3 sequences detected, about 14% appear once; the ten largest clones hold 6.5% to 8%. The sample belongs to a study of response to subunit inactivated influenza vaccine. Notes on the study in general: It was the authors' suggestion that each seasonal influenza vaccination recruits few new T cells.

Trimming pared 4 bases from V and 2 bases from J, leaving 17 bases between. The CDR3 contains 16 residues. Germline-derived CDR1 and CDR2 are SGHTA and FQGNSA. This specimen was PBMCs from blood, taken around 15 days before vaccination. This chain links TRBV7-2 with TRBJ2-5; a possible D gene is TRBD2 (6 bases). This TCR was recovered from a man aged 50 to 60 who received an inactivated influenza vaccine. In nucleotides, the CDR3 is TGTGCCAGCAGCTCAAACGGCCCCGGGACTCAAGAGACCCAGTACTTC. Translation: CASSSNGPGTQETQYF.